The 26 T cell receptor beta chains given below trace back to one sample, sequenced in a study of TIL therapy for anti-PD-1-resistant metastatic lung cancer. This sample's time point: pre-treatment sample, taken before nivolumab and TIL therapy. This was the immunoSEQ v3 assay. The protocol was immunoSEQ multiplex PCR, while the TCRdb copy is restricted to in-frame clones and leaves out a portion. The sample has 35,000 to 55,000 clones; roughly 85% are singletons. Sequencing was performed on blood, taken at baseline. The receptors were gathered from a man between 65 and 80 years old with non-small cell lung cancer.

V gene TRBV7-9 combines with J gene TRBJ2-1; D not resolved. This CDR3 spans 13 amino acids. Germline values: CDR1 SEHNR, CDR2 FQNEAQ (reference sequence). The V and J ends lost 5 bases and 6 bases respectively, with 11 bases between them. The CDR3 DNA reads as TGTGCCAGCAGCCCCTCCCCTCGCAATGAGCAGTTCTTC. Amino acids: CASSPSPRNEQFF.

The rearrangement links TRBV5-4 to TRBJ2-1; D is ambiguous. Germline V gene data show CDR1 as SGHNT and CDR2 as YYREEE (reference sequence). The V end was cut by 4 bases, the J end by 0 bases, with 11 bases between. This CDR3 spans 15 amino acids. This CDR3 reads CASSPASSSYNEQFF. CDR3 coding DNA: TGTGCCAGCAGCCCTGCCTCTAGCTCCTACAATGAGCAGTTCTTC.

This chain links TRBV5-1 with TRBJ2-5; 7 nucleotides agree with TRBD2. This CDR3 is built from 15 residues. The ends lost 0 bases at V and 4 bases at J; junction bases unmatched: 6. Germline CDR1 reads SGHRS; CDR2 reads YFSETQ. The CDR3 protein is CASSLDGAGAETQYF. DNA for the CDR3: TGCGCCAGCAGCTTGGATGGGGCGGGAGCAGAGACCCAGTACTTC.

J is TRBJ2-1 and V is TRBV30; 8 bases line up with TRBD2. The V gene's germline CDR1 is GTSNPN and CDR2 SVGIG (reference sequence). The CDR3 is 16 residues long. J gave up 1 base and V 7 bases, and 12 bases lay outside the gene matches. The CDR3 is CASRSGSTGSYNEQFF. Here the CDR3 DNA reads TGTGCCTCCCGGAGCGGGAGCACCGGGTCCTACAATGAGCAGTTCTTC. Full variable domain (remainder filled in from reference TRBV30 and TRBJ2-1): SQTIHQWPATLVQPVGSPLSLECTVEGTSNPNLYWYRQAAGRGLQLLFYSVGIGQISSEVPQNLSASRPQDRQFILSSKKLLLSDSGFYLCASRSGSTGSYNEQFFGPGTRLTVL.

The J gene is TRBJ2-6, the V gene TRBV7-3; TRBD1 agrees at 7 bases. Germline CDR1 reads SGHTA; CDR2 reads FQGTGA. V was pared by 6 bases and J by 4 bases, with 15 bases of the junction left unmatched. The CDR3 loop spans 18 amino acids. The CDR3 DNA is TGTGCCAGCAGTCACCCACAGACAGGGTTGGAGGGGGCCAACGTCCTGACTTTC. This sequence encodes CASSHPQTGLEGANVLTF.

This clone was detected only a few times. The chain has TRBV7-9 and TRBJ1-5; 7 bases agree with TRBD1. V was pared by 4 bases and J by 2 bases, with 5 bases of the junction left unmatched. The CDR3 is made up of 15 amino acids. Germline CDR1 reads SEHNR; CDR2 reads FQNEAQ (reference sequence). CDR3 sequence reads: CASSSPGQGNQPQHF. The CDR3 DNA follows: TGTGCCAGCAGCTCGCCTGGACAGGGCAATCAGCCCCAGCATTTT.

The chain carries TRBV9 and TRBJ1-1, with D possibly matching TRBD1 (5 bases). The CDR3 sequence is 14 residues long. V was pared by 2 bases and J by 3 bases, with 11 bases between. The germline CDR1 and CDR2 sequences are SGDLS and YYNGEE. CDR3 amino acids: CASSVGGRDTEAFF. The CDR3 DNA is TGTGCCAGCAGCGTGGGGGGTCGGGACACTGAAGCTTTCTTT. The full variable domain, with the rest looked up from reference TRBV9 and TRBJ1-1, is DSGVTQTPKHLITATGQRVTLRCSPRSGDLSVYWYQQSLDQGLQFLIQYYNGEERAKGNILERFSAQQFPDLHSELNLSSLELGDSALYFCASSVGGRDTEAFFGQGTRLTVV.

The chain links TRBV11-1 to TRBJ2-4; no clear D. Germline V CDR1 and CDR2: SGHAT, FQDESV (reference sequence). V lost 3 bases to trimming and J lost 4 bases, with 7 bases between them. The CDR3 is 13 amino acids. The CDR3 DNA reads TGTGCCAGCAGCTTTAGGGCGAAAAACATTCAGTACTTC. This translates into CASSFRAKNIQYF.

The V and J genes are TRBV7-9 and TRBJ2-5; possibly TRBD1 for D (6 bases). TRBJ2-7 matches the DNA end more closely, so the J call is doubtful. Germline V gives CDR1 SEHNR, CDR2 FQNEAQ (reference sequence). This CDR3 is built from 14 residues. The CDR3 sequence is CASSLELGGYEQYF. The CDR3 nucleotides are TGTGCCAGCAGCTTAGAGTTAGGGGGCTACGAGCAGTACTTC.

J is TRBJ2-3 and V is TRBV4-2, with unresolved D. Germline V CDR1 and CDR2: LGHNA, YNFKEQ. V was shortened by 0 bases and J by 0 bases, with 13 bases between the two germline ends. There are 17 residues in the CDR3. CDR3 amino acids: CASSQDPPGSSTDTQYF. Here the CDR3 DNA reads TGTGCCAGCAGCCAAGATCCGCCCGGTTCTAGCACAGATACGCAGTATTTT.

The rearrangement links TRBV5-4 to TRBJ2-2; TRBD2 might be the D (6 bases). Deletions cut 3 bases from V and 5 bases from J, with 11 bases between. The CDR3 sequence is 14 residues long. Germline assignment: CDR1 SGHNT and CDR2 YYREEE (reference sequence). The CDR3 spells CASSWRGRTGELFF. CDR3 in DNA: TGTGCCAGCAGCTGGAGGGGAAGGACCGGGGAGCTGTTTTTT. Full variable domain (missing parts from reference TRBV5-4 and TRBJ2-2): ETGVTQSPTHLIKTRGQQVTLRCSSQSGHNTVSWYQQALGQGPQFIFQYYREEENGRGNFPPRFSGLQFPNYSSELNVNALELDDSALYLCASSWRGRTGELFFGEGSRLTVL.

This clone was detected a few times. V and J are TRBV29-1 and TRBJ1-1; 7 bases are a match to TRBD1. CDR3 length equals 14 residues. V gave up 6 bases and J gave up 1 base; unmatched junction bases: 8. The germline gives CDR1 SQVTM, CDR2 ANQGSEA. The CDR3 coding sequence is TGCAGCGTGGACTTGACAGGGACGAACACTGAAGCTTTCTTT. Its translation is CSVDLTGTNTEAFF.

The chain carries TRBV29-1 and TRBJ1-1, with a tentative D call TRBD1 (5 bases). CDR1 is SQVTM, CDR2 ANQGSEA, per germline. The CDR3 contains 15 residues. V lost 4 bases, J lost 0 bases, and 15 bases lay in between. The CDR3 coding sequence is TGCAGCGTTGCCGGGACCCGAGGAATGAACACTGAAGCTTTCTTT. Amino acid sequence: CSVAGTRGMNTEAFF.

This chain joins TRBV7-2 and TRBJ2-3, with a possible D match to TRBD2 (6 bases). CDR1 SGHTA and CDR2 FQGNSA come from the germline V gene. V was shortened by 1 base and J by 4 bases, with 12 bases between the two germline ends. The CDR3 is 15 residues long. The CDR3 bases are TGTGCCAGCAGCTTAGGGGGGACTTTCCCAGATACGCAGTATTTT. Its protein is CASSLGGTFPDTQYF.

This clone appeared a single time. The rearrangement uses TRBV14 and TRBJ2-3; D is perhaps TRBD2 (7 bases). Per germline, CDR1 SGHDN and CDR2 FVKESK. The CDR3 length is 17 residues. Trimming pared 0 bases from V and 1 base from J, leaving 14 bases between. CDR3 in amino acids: CASSQEGGAEGTDTQYF. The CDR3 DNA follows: TGTGCCAGCAGCCAAGAAGGGGGGGCGGAGGGCACAGATACGCAGTATTTT.

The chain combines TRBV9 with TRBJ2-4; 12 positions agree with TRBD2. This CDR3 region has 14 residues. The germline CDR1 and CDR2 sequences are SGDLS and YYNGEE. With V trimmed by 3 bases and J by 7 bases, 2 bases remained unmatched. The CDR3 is CASSAGTSGNIQYF. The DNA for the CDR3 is TGTGCCAGCAGCGCCGGGACTAGCGGGAACATTCAGTACTTC.

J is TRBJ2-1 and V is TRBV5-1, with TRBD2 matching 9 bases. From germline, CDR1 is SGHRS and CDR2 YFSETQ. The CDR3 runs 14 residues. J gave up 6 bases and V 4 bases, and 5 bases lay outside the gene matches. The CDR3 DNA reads TGCGCCAGCAGCCTGACTAGCGGCTCCAATGAGCAGTTCTTC. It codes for CASSLTSGSNEQFF.

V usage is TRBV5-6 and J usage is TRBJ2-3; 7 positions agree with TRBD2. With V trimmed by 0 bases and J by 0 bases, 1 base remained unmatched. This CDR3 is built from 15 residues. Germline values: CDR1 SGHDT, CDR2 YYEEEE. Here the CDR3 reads CASSLGEGSTDTQYF. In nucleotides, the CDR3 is TGTGCCAGCAGCTTGGGGGAGGGCAGCACAGATACGCAGTATTTT.

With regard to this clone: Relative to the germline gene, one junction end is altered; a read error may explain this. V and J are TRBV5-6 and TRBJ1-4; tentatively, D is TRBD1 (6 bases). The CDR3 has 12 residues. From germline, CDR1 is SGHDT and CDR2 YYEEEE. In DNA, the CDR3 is TGTGCCAGCAGTACAATTTCCGGGACATTGATTTTT. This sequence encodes CASSTISGTLIF.

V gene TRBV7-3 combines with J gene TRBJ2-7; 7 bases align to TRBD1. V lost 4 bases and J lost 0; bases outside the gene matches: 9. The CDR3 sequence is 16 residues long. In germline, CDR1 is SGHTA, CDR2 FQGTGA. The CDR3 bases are TGTGCCAGCAGCTCAACCTCACAGGGGAGCTCCTACGAGCAGTACTTC. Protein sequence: CASSSTSQGSSYEQYF.

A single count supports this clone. The CDR3 protein is CSVVDRRINEKLFF. In nucleotides, the CDR3 is TGCAGCGTTGTAGATCGACGGATTAATGAAAAACTGTTTTTT. This rearrangement joins TRBV29-1 to TRBJ1-4; D remains ambiguous. Trimming took 4 bases from V and 4 from J, leaving 13 bases between them. Germline V gene sequence: CDR1 SQVTM, CDR2 ANQGSEA. The CDR3 spans 14 residues.

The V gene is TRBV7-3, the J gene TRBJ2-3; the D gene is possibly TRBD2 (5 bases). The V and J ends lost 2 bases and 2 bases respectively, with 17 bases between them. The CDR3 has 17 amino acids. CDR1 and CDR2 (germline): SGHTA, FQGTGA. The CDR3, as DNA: TGTGCCAGCAGCTTAGGACCCGCGGGCTTAAACACAGATACGCAGTATTTT. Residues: CASSLGPAGLNTDTQYF.

For the CDR3, the DNA is TGTGCCAGCAGCTTGCCGGGACAGGGCGATCGAAACTATGGCTACACCTTC. It yields the protein CASSLPGQGDRNYGYTF. V usage is TRBV5-6 and J usage is TRBJ1-2; 9 bases agree with TRBD1. The junction had 9 bases not matched to a gene; V was cut back by 1 base and J by 2 bases. The CDR3 has 17 amino acids. CDR1 is SGHDT, CDR2 YYEEEE, per germline.

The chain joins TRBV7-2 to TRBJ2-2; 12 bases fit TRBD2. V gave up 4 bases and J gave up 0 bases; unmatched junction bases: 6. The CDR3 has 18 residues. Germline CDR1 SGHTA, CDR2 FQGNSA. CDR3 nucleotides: TGTGCCAGCAGCTCCTCTAGCGGGAGGGCCCCGAACACCGGGGAGCTGTTTTTT. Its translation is CASSSSSGRAPNTGELFF.

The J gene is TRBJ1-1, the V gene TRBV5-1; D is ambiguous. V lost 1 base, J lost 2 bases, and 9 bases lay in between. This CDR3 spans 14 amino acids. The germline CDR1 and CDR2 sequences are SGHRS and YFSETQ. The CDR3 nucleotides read TGCGCCAGCAGCTTGAGGCCGGGAAACACTGAAGCTTTCTTT. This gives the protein CASSLRPGNTEAFF.

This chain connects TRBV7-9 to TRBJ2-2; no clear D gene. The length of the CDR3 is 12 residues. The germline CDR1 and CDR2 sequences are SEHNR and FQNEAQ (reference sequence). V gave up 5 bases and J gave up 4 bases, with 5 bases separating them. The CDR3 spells CASSRTTGELFF. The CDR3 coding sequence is TGTGCCAGCAGCCGAACCACCGGGGAGCTGTTTTTT.